These 5 T cell receptor beta chains originate from one sample sequenced in a study of OX40 agonist ivuxolimab in advanced cancers. Profiling relied on immunoSEQ multiplex PCR, and the TCRdb table lists in-frame clones only, not all of them. Of about 58,000 clones listed, about 82% are singletons. Sequenced here: CD4+ or CD8+ T cells sorted from blood, sampled in a trial of the OX40 agonist ivuxolimab. The receptors here all came from an adult with an advanced solid tumor such as melanoma, head and neck, liver or kidney cancer.

The chain couples TRBV28 to TRBJ1-1; no reliable D call. The V gene's germline CDR1 is MDHEN and CDR2 SYDVKM. This CDR3 spans 12 amino acids. Trimming left V 3 bases short and J 5 bases short, with 7 bases between. The chain's CDR3 is CASSFTPTEAFF. DNA for the CDR3: TGTGCCAGCAGTTTTACCCCGACTGAAGCTTTCTTT. Filled out from reference TRBV28 and TRBJ1-1, the complete variable domain reads DVKVTQSSRYLVKRTGEKVFLECVQDMDHENMFWYRQDPGLGLRLIYFSYDVKMKEKGDIPEGYSVSREKKERFSLILESASTNQTSMYLCASSFTPTEAFFGQGTRLTVV.

This clone turned up a few times. V is TRBV6-1 and J is TRBJ2-7; 10 nucleotides agree with TRBD2. Trimming took 4 bases from V and 7 from J; bases not matched to a gene: 10. CDR3 size: 15 residues. Germline assignment: CDR1 MNHNS and CDR2 SASEGT. CDR3 coding DNA: TGTGCCAGCAGTGTATCAGCGGGGGGGACGGGGGAGCAGTACTTC. This gives the protein CASSVSAGGTGEQYF.

The gene calls are TRBV11-2 and TRBJ1-2, with a possible D match to TRBD1 (5 bases). The CDR3 is 14 amino acids. Trimming took off 1 base at V and 8 bases at J, with 14 bases between the two ends. CDR1 is SGHAT, CDR2 FQNNGV, per germline. This CDR3 reads CASSLARGRAGYTF. For the CDR3, the DNA is TGTGCCAGCAGCTTAGCGCGGGGCAGGGCGGGCTACACCTTC. Together with reference TRBV11-2 and TRBJ1-2, the CDR3 gives the full variable domain: EAGVAQSPRYKIIEKRQSVAFWCNPISGHATLYWYQQILGQGPKLLIQFQNNGVVDDSQLPKDRFSAERLKGVDSTLKIQPAKLEDSAVYLCASSLARGRAGYTFGSGTRLTVV.

This clone turned up a few times. Other DNA variants within this sample encode the same CDR3. The chain links TRBV18 to TRBJ2-7; D remains unclear. Germline V gene sequence: CDR1 KGHSH, CDR2 LQKENI. V was cut by 6 bases and J by 4 bases, with 7 bases left in between. The CDR3 covers 11 residues. CDR3 nucleotide sequence: TGTGCCAGCTCCCTTGGATACGAGCAGTACTTC. As protein: CASSLGYEQYF.

The V gene is TRBV14, the J gene TRBJ1-5; 9 bases line up with TRBD1. Germline V gives CDR1 SGHDN, CDR2 FVKESK. The CDR3 length is 17 residues. V lost 3 bases and J lost 2; bases outside the gene matches: 8. CDR3 DNA: TGTGCCAGCAGCCAGTTACAGGGGGCGTTGGGCAATCAGCCCCAGCATTTT. Translation gives CASSQLQGALGNQPQHF.